This TCR beta chain stems from a study of Ad26.COV2.S vaccination and SARS-CoV-2 variants (dated by TCRdb to 2020 to 2022). Notes on the research overall: TCRbeta repertoire sequencing was used to assess the specificity and breadth of SARS-CoV-2-reactive T cell receptors after Ad26.COV2.S vaccination. The TCR-sequenced set comprised about 30 samples: some 20 Ad26.COV2.S vaccine recipients, 5 placebo recipients and 8 SARS-CoV-2 convalescent individuals. Points the paper makes about the study in general: Non-spike TCR breadth was comparable between vaccine and placebo recipients, consistent with the vaccine containing only spike. After vaccination, spike-specific CD8+ and CD4+ T cell responses were reported to show substantial breadth. Spike-specific TCR breadth was higher in Ad26.COV2.S recipients than in placebo recipients (P = 0.0014). The authors noted that total T cell responses may have been underestimated by the TCR breadth and depth analyses.

As regards this clone: The antigen it recognizes is unknown. No base qualities exist here, and no much larger clone lies one base off it.

Reading the label with the study, this specimen's time point is: individuals recovered from natural SARS-CoV-2 infection. The immunoSEQ Assay was the method used to sequence TCRbeta CDR3 regions. After extraction, genomic DNA underwent amplification by bias-controlled multiplex PCR, followed by high-throughput sequencing. Turning to the authors' computational methods: To quantify the absolute abundance of every unique TCRbeta CDR3 region, sequences were collapsed and filtered. T cell fraction was estimated by normalizing TCRbeta template counts to usable DNA, which was measured by amplifying reference genes present in all nucleated cells. Repertoire TCRs were annotated as SARS-CoV-2-specific by exact matching of V gene, CDR3 amino acid sequence and J gene to a known reactive TCR set. The reference SARS-CoV-2 TCR set was derived from MIRA and filtered for enrichment in COVID-19-positive ImmuneCODE repertoires, a step that removed public or cross-reactive TCRs. Based on the MIRA antigens, annotated TCRs were further analysed at the level of specific ORF or position within ORF. Breadth was defined as annotated unique rearrangements over total unique productive rearrangements; depth was the summed frequency of those rearrangements. Group comparisons of TCR breadth used two-sided Wilcoxon rank-sum tests. Sourced from immuneACCESS, this table was stored by TCRdb with only in-frame sequences that have V and J called. A share of the clones is absent; for the studies checked, an unresolved V gene accounts for under half, and the remainder has no known explanation. V and J calls and clone size follow that table, whereas D and trimming were derived from the DNA. This sample holds about 350,000 clones; about 92% were observed only once. Of the sample, about 3.9% falls within the top ten clones.

Between the V and J ends, shortened by 6 bases and 0 bases respectively, the junction contains 15 bases. The CDR3, from cysteine to phenylalanine, totals 16 residues. Solely the CDR3 DNA is kept, with 48 bases framed from the first base. CDR1 and CDR2 were assigned from the germline V gene as SNHLY and FYNNEI. The starting material was peripheral blood, obtained after recovery from COVID-19. The chain joins TRBV2 to TRBJ1-3, with the D gene call left open. The receptor was isolated from a human donor who had recovered from COVID-19. The CDR3 protein is CASSLKGRSSGNTIYF. Read as DNA, the sequence is TGTGCCAGCAGCCTGAAAGGCCGTAGCTCTGGAAACACCATATATTTT.